This T cell receptor beta chain was sequenced in a study of beta chain features in type 1 diabetes. Study conclusions and caveats: Shortening of TCRB CDR3s, moderate but significant, appeared in all four CD4+ subsets of Type 1 diabetes patients.

The investigators reverse transcribed all of the isolated RNA, so they sequenced expressed TCRB transcripts. The table came from immunoSEQ multiplex PCR; TCRdb's copy has only in-frame clones and leaves some out. This repertoire shows about 650,000 clones, roughly an eighth found once; its top ten account for more than 0.09%. J was trimmed by 2 bases and V by 6 bases; bases with no gene match: 6. The CDR3 runs 15 residues. Germline V gene lookup returns CDR1 SEHNR and CDR2 FQNEAQ (reference sequence). This clone showed up just a few times. Its antigen is undetermined. V is TRBV7-9 and J is TRBJ1-3, with 8 bases aligning to TRBD1. This sequence was found in a man aged 25-45 years with type 1 diabetes. Source material: naive CD4+ T cells from blood. The CDR3, as DNA: TGTGCCAGCAGTTCCACAGGGGGAGCTGGAAACACCATATATTTT. Translated: CASSSTGGAGNTIYF.